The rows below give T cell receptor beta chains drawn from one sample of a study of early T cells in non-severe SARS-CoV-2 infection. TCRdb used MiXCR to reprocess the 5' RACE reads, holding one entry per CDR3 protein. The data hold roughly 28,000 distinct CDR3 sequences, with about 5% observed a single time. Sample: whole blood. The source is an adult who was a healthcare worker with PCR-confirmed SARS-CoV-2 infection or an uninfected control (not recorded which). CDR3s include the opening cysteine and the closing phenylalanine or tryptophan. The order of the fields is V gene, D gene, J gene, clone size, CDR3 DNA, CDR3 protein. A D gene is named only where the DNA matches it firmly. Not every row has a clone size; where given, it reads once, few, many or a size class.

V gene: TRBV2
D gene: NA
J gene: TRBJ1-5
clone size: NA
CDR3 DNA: TGTGCCAGCACCCTTGGAAAAAACATCTATCAGCCCCAGCATTTT
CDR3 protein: CASTLGKNIYQPQHF

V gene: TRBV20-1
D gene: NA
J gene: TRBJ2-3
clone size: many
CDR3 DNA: TGCAGTGCTGGAGGGGTCACAGATACGCAGTATTTT
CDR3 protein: CSAGGVTDTQYF

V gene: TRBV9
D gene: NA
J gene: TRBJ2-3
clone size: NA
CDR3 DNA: TGTGCCAGCAGCGTAGGGACACAGGGAGATACGCAGTATTTT
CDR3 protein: CASSVGTQGDTQYF

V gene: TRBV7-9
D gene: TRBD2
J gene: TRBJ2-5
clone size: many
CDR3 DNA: TGTGCCAGCAGCGGTAGCGGGAAAGGCCAAGAGACCCAGTACTTC
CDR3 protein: CASSGSGKGQETQYF

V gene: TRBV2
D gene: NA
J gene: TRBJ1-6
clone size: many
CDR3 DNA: TGTGCCAGCAGTTTGACAGGTTATAATTCACCCCTCCACTTT
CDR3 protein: CASSLTGYNSPLHF

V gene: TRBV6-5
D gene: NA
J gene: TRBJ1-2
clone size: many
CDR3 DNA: TGTGCCAGCAGCAGAGAAAAAAACTATGGCTACACCTTC
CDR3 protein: CASSREKNYGYTF

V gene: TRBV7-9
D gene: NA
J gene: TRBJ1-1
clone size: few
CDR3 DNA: TGTGCCAGCAGCGTAGCCGGGGCCACTGAAGCTTTCTTT
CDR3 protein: CASSVAGATEAFF

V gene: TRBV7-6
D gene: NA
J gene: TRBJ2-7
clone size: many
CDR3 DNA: TGTGCCAGCAGCTTAGATCCGGGATCCTCCTACGAGCAGTACTTC
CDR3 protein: CASSLDPGSSYEQYF

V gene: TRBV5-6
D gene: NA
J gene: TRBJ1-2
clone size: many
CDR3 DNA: TGTGCCAGCAGGTGGACAGCCCAACTCTATGGCTACACCTTC
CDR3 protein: CASRWTAQLYGYTF

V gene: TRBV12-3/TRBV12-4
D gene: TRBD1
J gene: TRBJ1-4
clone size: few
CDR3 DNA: TGTGCCAGCAGTCCCCGACAGGGGGCCGGAAAACTGTTTTTT
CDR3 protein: CASSPRQGAGKLFF

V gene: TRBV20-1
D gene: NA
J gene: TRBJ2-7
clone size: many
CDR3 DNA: TGCAGTGCTAGAGACCCAGGAGGGCACGAGCAGTACTTC
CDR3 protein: CSARDPGGHEQYF

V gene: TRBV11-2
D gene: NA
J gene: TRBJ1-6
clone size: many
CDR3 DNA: TGTGCCAGCAGCTTAAGGGGACGGGATTCACCCCTCCACTTT
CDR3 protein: CASSLRGRDSPLHF

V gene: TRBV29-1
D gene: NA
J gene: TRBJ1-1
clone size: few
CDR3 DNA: TGCGGAGCGGGGAACACTGAAGCTTTCTTT
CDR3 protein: CGAGNTEAFF

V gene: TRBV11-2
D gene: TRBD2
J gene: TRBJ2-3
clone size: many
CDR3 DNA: TGTGCCAGCAGCTTCATAGCGGGAGGAATCCCAGATACGCAGTATTTT
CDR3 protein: CASSFIAGGIPDTQYF

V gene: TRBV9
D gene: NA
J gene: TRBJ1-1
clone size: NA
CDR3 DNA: TGTGCCAGCAGCGTAGAACCGCGACGCGAAGCTTTCTTT
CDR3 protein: CASSVEPRREAFF

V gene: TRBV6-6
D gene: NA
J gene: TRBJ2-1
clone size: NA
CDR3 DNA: TGTGCCAGCAGTTACTTGGACTACTACAATGAGCAGTTCTTC
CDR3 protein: CASSYLDYYNEQFF

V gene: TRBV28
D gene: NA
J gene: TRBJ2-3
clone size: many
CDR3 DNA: TGTGCCAGCAGTTTCCTGGGAGATACGCAGTATTTT
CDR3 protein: CASSFLGDTQYF

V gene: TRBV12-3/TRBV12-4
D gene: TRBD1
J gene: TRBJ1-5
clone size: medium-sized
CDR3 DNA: TGTGCCAGCAGTTTGCGTCAGGGGGAACAGCCCCAGCATTTT
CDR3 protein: CASSLRQGEQPQHF

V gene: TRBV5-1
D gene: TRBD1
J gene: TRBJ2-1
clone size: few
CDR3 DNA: TGCGCCAGCAGCTATTCCGGGACAGGGGGCTATGAGCAGTTCTTC
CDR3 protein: CASSYSGTGGYEQFF

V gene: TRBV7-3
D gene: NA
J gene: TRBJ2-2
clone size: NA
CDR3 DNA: TGTGCCAGCAGCGCCCGCGGCGGGACAGATAACACCGGGGAGCTGGTTTTT
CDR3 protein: CASSARGGTDNTGELVF

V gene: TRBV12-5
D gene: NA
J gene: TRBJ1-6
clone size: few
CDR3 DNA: TGTGCTAGTGGTTGGGGGAGCTCCTATAATTCACCCCTCCACTTT
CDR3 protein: CASGWGSSYNSPLHF

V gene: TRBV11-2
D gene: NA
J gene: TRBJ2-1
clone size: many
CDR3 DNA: TGTGCCAGCAGCCTGAACTACGGGACTCACAATGAGCAGTTCTTC
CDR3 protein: CASSLNYGTHNEQFF

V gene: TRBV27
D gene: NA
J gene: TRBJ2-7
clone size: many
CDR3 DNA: TGTGCCAGCAGTTTATCGCCAGGGGGGCCCTACGAGCAGTACTTC
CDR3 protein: CASSLSPGGPYEQYF

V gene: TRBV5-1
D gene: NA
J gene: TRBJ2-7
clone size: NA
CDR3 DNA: TGCGCCAGCAGCTTGGACGGTTCCTACGAGCAGTACTTC
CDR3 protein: CASSLDGSYEQYF

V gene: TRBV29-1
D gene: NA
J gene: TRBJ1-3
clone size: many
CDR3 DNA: TGCAGCGTTGGGAGCTCTGGAAACACCATATATTTT
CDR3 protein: CSVGSSGNTIYF

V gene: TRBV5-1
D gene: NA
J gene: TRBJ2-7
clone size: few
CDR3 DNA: TGCGCCAGCAGTTCTAGGACGCCGTCCTACGAGCAGTACTTC
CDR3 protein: CASSSRTPSYEQYF

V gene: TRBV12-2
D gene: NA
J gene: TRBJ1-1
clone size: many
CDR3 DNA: TGTGCAAGTCGCTTCCAGGGGGCCGGCACTGAAGCTTTCTTT
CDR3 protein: CASRFQGAGTEAFF

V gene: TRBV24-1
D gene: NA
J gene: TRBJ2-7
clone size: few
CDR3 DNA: TGTGCCACCAGTGACCCTTACGAGCAGTACTTC
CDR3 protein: CATSDPYEQYF

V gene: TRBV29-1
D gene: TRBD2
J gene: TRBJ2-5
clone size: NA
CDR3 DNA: TGCAGCGTTGAGGGCCTAGCGGGAGAGACCCAGTACTTC
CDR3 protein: CSVEGLAGETQYF

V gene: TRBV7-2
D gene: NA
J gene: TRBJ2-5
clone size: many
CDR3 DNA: TGTGCCAGCAGCTTGACAGGTTCCCAAGAGACCCAGTACTTC
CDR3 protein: CASSLTGSQETQYF

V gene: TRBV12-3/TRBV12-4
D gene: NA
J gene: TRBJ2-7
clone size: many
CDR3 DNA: TGTGCCAGCAGCACCTGGGGGGATTCACCCTCCTACGAGCAGTACTTC
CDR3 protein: CASSTWGDSPSYEQYF

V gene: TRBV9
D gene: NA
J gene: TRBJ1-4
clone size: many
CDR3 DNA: TGTGCCAGCAACCGGGACGGATATGAAAAACTGTTTTTT
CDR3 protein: CASNRDGYEKLFF

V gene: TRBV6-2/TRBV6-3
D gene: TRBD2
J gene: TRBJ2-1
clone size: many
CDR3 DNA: TGTGCCAGCGGGGATCTAGCGGAGTACAATGAGCAGTTCTTC
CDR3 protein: CASGDLAEYNEQFF

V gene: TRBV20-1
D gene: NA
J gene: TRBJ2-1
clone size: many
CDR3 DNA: TGCAGTGCTAGAGGCCAGAGCTCCTACAATGAGCAGTTCTTC
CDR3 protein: CSARGQSSYNEQFF

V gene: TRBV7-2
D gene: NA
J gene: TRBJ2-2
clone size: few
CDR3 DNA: TGTGCCAGCAGTACCCCGCCCATTTTGGCGGTCGGGGAGCTGTTTTTT
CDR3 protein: CASSTPPILAVGELFF

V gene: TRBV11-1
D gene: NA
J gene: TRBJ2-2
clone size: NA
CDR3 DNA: TGTGCCAGCAGCACATCCACAGGGTCCGCCGGGGAGCTGTTTTTT
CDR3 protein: CASSTSTGSAGELFF

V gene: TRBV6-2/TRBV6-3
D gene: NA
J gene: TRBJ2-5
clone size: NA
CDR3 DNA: TGTGCCAGCAGTTACTTCAGGGGCGAGACCCAGTACTTC
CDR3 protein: CASSYFRGETQYF

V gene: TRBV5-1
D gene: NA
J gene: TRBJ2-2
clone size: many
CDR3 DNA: TGCGCCAGCAGCTTGGCGCAGCCCCCACCCCTGAACACCGGGGAGCTGTTTTTT
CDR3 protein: CASSLAQPPPLNTGELFF

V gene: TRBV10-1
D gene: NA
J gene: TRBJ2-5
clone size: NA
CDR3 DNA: TGCGCCAGCAGTGCGAGCCTACAAGAGACCCAGTACTTC
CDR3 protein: CASSASLQETQYF

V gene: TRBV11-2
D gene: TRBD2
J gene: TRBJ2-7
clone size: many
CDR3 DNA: TGTGCCAGCAAACTAAGCGGGATGCCCTCCTACGAGCAGTACTTC
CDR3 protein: CASKLSGMPSYEQYF

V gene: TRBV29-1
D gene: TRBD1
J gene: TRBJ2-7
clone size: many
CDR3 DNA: TGCAGCTGCATAGGACAGGGTAGAAGAGAGCAGTACTTC
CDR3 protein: CSCIGQGRREQYF

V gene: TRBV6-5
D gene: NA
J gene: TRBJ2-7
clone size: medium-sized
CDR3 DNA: TGTGCCAGCAGCCAGGGGGAGGCCTACGAGCAGTACTTC
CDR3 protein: CASSQGEAYEQYF

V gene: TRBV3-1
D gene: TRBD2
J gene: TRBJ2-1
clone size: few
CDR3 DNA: TGTGCCAGCAGCTCATCTAGCGGGAGGACTGAGCAGTTCTTC
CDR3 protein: CASSSSSGRTEQFF

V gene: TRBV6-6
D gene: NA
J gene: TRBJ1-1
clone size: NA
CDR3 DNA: TGTGCCAGCACCGCTGCGCTTGAAGCTTTCTTT
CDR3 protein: CASTAALEAFF

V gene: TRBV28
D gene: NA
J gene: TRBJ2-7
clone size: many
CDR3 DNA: TGTGCCAGCAGTTTCCCGACAGGCCCGACCTACGAGCAGTACTTC
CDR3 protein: CASSFPTGPTYEQYF

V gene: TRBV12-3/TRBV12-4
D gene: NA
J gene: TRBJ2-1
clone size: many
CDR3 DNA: TGTGCCAGCAGTTCCCTTGAGGGGGGTGAGCAGTTCTTC
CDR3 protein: CASSSLEGGEQFF

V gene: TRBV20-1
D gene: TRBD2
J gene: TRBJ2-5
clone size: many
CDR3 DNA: TGCAGTGCTAGAGATTTTCGGGGACTAGCGGGCCGAAGCGAGACCCAGTACTTC
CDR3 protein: CSARDFRGLAGRSETQYF

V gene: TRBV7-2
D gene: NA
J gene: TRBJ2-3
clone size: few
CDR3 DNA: TGTGCCAGCAGCCCGACTGCCGCCGGTAGGCGTAGCACAGATACGCAGTATTTT
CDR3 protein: CASSPTAAGRRSTDTQYF

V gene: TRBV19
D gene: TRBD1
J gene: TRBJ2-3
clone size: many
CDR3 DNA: TGTGCCAGTATAGGGACAGGAAGCACAGATACGCAGTATTTT
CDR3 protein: CASIGTGSTDTQYF

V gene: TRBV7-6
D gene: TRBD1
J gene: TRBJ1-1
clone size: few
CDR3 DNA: TGTGCCAGCAGCTACAGGGGAGACACTGAAGCTTTCTTT
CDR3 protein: CASSYRGDTEAFF

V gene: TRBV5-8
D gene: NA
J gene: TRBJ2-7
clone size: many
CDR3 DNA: TGTGCCAGCAGCTTATACTTCCCAACCTACGAGCAGTACTTC
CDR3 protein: CASSLYFPTYEQYF

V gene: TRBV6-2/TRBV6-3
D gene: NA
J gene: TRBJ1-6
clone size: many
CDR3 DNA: TGTGCCAGCAGTGCGCAACAGGGTAATAATTCACCCCTCCACTTT
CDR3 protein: CASSAQQGNNSPLHF

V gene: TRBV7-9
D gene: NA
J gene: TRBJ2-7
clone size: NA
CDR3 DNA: TGTGCCAGCAGCGATGGGTGGGCCGAGCAGTACTTC
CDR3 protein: CASSDGWAEQYF

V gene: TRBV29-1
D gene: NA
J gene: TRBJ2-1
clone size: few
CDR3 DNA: TGCAGCGCTGCCCCTGGGAGCTCCTACAATGAGCAGTTCTTC
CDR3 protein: CSAAPGSSYNEQFF

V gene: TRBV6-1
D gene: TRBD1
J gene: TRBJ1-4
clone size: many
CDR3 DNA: TGTGCCAGCAGTGTTAGGACAGGGAAGAATGAAAAACTGTTTTTT
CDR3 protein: CASSVRTGKNEKLFF